This TCR beta chain was identified during a study of blood T cell dynamics during melanoma immunotherapy. The wider study: Patients with metastatic melanoma got pembrolizumab or nivolumab-ipilimumab as first-line care.

Time point denoted: pre-treatment baseline. Samples come from before therapy and from week 3 after the first blockade cycle. Disease control meant complete response, partial response or stable disease at 12 weeks. No patient had earlier systemic cancer treatment, concurrent immunosuppressants, or another active cancer. Sequencing was performed with immunoSEQ multiplex PCR; in TCRdb, only in-frame clones are kept and a portion is missing. The data contain more than 10,000 clones, roughly four fifths of them singletons. Germline V lookup: CDR1 LNHDA, CDR2 SQIVND (reference sequence). This CDR3 is built from 19 residues. V trimming: 7 bases; J trimming: 1 base; junction bases outside the gene matches: 19.

Sequenced here: blood, sampled from a patient treated with checkpoint blockade. The source of this sequence is a human donor with melanoma. This chain joins TRBV19 and TRBJ1-5; 7 bases fit TRBD1. Written as DNA, the CDR3 is TGTGCCAGTACCGACGGACAGGTCGTGGGGATAGTAAGCAATCAGCCCCAGCATTTT. It translates to CASTDGQVVGIVSNQPQHF. The full variable domain, its missing parts supplied by reference TRBV19 and TRBJ1-5, is DGGITQSPKYLFRKEGQNVTLSCEQNLNHDAMYWYRQDPGQGLRLIYYSQIVNDFQKGDIAEGYSVSREKKESFPLTVTSAQKNPTAFYLCASTDGQVVGIVSNQPQHFGDGTRLSIL.